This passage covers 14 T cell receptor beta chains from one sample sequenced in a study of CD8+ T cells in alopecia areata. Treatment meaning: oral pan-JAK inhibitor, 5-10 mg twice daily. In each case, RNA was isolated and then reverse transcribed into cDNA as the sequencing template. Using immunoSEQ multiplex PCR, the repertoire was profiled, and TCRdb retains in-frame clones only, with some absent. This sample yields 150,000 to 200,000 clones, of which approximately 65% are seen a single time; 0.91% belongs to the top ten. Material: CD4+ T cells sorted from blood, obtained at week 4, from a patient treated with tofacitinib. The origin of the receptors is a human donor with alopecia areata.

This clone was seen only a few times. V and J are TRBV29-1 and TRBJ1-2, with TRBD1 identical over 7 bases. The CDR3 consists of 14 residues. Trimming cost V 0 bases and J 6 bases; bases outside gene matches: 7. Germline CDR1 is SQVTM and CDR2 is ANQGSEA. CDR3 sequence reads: CSVEEQTGVHGYTF. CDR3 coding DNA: TGCAGCGTTGAAGAACAAACAGGGGTTCATGGCTACACCTTC.

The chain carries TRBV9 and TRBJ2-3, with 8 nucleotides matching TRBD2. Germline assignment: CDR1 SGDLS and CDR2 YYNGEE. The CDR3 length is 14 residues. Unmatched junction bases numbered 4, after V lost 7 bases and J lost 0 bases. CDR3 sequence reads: CASRTSPSTDTQYF. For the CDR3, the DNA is TGTGCCAGCCGGACTAGCCCAAGCACAGATACGCAGTATTTT. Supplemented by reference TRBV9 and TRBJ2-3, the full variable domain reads DSGVTQTPKHLITATGQRVTLRCSPRSGDLSVYWYQQSLDQGLQFLIQYYNGEERAKGNILERFSAQQFPDLHSELNLSSLELGDSALYFCASRTSPSTDTQYFGPGTRLTVL.

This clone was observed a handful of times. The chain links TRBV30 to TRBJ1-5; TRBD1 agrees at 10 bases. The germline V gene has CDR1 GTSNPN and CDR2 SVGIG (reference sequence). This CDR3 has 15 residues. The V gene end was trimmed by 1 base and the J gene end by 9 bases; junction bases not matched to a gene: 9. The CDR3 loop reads CAWSEGQGIEGPQHF. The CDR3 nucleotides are TGTGCCTGGAGTGAGGGACAGGGGATTGAGGGGCCCCAGCATTTT.

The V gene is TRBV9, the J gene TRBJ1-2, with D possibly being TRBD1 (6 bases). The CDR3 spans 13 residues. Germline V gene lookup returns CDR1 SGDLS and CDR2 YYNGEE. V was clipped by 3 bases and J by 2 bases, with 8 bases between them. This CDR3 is CASSAQGNYGYTF. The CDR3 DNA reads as TGTGCCAGCAGCGCTCAGGGGAACTATGGCTACACCTTC.

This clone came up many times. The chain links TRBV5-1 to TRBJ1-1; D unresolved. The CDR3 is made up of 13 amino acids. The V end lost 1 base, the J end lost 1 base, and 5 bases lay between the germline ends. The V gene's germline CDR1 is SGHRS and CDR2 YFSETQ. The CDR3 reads CASSLNQNTEAFF. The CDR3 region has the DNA TGCGCCAGCAGCTTGAACCAGAACACTGAAGCTTTCTTT.

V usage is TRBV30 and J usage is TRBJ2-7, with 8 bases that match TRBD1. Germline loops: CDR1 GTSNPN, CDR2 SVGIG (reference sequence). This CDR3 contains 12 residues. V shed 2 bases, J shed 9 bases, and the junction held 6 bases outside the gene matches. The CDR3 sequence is CAWSHRGAGQYF. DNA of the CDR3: TGTGCCTGGAGTCACAGGGGGGCCGGGCAGTACTTC. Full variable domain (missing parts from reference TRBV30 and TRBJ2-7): SQTIHQWPATLVQPVGSPLSLECTVEGTSNPNLYWYRQAAGRGLQLLFYSVGIGQISSEVPQNLSASRPQDRQFILSSKKLLLSDSGFYLCAWSHRGAGQYFGPGTRLTVT.

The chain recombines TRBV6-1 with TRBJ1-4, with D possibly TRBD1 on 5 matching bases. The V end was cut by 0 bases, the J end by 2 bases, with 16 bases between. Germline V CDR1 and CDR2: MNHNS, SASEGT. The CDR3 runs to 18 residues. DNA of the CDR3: TGTGCCAGCAGTGAAGCGGATGCCCTCCGGGGGACTAATGAAAAACTGTTTTTT. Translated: CASSEADALRGTNEKLFF.

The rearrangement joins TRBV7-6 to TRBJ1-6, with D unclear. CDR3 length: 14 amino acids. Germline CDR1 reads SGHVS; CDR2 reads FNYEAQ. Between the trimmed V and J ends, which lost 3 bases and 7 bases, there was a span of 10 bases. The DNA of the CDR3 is TGTGCCAGCAGCTTCGGCCAGATCAATTCACCCCTCCACTTT. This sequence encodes CASSFGQINSPLHF. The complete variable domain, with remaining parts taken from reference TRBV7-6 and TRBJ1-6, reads GAGVSQSPRYKVTKRGQDVALRCDPISGHVSLYWYRQALGQGPEFLTYFNYEAQQDKSGLPNDRFSAERPEGSISTLTIQRTEQRDSAMYRCASSFGQINSPLHFGNGTRLTVT.

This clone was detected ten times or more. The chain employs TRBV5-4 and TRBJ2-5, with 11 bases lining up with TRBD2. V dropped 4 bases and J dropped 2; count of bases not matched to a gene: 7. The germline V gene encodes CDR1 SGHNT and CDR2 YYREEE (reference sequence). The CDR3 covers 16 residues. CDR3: CASSPGASGGQETQYF. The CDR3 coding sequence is TGTGCCAGCAGCCCAGGGGCTAGCGGGGGGCAAGAGACCCAGTACTTC.

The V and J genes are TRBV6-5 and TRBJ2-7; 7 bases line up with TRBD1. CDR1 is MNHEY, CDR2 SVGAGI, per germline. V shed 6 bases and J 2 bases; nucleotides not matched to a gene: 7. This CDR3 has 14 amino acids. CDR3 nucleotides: TGTGCCAGCAGCTCGACAGGGACCGCCTACGAGCAGTACTTC. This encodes CASSSTGTAYEQYF.

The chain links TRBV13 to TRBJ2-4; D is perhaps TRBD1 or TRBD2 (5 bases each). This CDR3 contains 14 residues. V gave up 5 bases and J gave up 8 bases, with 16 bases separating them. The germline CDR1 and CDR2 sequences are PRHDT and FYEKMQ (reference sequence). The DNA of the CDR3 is TGTGCCAGCAGCATGAAGGGGATCGGGGACATTCAGTACTTC. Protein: CASSMKGIGDIQYF.

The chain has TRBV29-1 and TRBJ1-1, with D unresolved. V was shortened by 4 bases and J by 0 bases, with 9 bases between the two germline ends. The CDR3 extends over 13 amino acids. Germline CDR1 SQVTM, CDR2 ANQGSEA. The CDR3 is CSVARTMNTEAFF. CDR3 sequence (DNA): TGCAGCGTTGCTAGAACTATGAACACTGAAGCTTTCTTT. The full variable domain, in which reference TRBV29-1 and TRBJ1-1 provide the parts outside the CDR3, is SAVISQKPSRDICQRGTSLTIQCQVDSQVTMMFWYRQQPGQSLTLIATANQGSEATYESGFVIDKFPISRPNLTFSTLTVSNMSPEDSSIYLCSVARTMNTEAFFGQGTRLTVV.

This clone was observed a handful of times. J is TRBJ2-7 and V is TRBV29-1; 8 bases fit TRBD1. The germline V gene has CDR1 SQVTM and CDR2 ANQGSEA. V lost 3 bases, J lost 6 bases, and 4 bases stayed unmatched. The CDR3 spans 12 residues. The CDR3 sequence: CSVDWTGSEQYF. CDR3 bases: TGCAGCGTTGACTGGACAGGGAGCGAGCAGTACTTC.

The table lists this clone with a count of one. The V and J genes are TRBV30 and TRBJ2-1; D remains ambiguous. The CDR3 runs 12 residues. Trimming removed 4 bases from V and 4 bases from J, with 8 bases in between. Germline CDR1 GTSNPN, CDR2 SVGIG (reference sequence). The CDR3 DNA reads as TGTGCCTGGATGGACCTTTACAATGAGCAGTTCTTC. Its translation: CAWMDLYNEQFF.